This T cell receptor (beta chain) is drawn from a study of shared clonotypes between healthy human individuals. It was CD45RO-negative cells, positively selected for CCR7, that made up naive CD8 cells, with terminally differentiated effector memory CD45RA+ cells excluded. Profiling relied on immunoSEQ multiplex PCR, and the TCRdb table lists in-frame clones only, not all of them. The sample yields millions of clones, around 96% seen once. Trimming took off 2 bases at V and 3 bases at J, with 14 bases between the two ends. The CDR3 runs to 15 residues. Germline V gives CDR1 MNHEY, CDR2 SVGAGI. Sequencing was carried out using naive CD8+ T cells sorted from blood. This chain uses TRBV6-5 with TRBJ2-7; D perhaps matches TRBD2 (6 bases). The sequence was obtained from a man in his late teens or twenties in good health. CDR3 coding DNA: TGTGCCAGCAGTTACGGGGTAGCGGACTTCTACGAGCAGTACTTC. It encodes CASSYGVADFYEQYF.